Sequencing of this T cell receptor beta chain was carried out in a study of glioma-infiltrating T cells. Amplification of TCR alpha and beta CDR3 regions from RNA used iRepertoire nested multiplex PCR. Tissue mRNA or PBMC total RNA, 100-400 ng, went into one-step reverse transcription and amplification. TCRdb reanalysed the multiplex PCR reads using MiXCR and keeps one entry per CDR3 protein. The profile covers approximately 90,000 distinct CDR3 sequences, with about 23% appearing a single time and 6.7% taken by the ten largest. Germline V gives CDR1 SGHNT, CDR2 YYREEE (reference sequence). Trimming removed 0 bases at V and 7 bases at J, with 10 bases between. The CDR3 consists of 13 residues. Study results and limitations: Above-expected tissue-blood divergence occurred in all gliomas, most in low-grade ones.

This clonotype was seen ten or more times. Antigen: not known. The chain couples TRBV5-4 to TRBJ2-5; D uncertain. Sequenced: glioma tissue, nonneoplastic brain tissue, or PBMCs (not recorded which). The sequence was obtained from a human donor with low-grade glioma or glioblastoma, undergoing nonglioma brain surgery, or in good health (not recorded which). The chain's CDR3 is CASSLAGPGTQYF. DNA of the CDR3: TGTGCCAGCAGCTTGGCCGGGCCGGGGACCCAGTACTTC.